The clone carrying this TCR beta chain was picked up a small number of times. Its antigen is not identified. This entry comes from a study of siplizumab effects on memory and regulatory T cells. The study's findings and limits: The mapping of alloreactive clones to unstimulated subsets covered only a minor fraction of them. Roughly 80-96% of proliferating CD4+ or CD8+ clones lacked an assignable naive or memory phenotype. Proliferating Tregs' suppressive function in siplizumab cultures went unconfirmed. With siplizumab, cumulative frequency of CD4+ memory-derived alloreactive sequences dropped significantly.

Germline V lookup: CDR1 MNHEY, CDR2 SVGAGI. Trimming took 2 bases from V and 7 from J, leaving 9 bases between them. The CDR3 loop spans 14 amino acids. The method was immunoSEQ multiplex PCR; TCRdb's version includes in-frame clones alone and lacks a portion of them. The sample holds roughly 120,000 clones; about 92% are singletons and the top ten take around 0.73%. The source is a human donor in good health. V gene TRBV6-5 combines with J gene TRBJ1-6; weak D call: TRBD1 (5 bases). The sequenced material came from Tregs sorted from blood. CDR3 protein: CASSYARENSPLHF. The DNA for the CDR3 is TGTGCCAGCAGTTACGCCAGGGAGAATTCACCCCTCCACTTT.